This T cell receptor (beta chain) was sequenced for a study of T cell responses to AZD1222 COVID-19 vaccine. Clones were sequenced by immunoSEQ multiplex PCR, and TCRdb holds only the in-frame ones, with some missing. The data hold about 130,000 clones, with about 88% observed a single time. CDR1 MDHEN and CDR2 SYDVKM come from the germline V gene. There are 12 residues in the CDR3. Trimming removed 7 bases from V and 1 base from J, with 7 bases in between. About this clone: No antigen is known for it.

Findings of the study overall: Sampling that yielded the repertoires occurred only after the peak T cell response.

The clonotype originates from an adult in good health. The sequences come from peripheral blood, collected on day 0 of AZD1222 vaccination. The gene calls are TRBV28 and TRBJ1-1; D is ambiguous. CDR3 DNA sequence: TGTGCCAGCACCTTCCGGAACACTGAAGCTTTCTTT. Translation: CASTFRNTEAFF.